Described below is a single T cell receptor beta chain sequence and its context. The antigen it recognizes is unknown. Per-base qualities were not stored, and no clone one base away is much larger. The entry originates in a study of cytomegalovirus exposure and HLA in healthy donors (dated by TCRdb to the late 2010s). Background on the whole study: According to an earlier analysis of several hundred of the donors, roughly 180 million T cells yielded 120 million or so unique TCR beta sequences and more than 250 Gb of sequence data. Rather than using new phenotypic data, the later analysis identified candidate immune exposures from TCR beta sequences and from how often those sequences occurred across donors. Typing coverage varied by locus: roughly 620-640 donors for A, B, C, DRB1 and DQB1; roughly 520 for DQA1; 606 for DPA1; roughly 450 for DPB1. In addition to the first cohort of around 670 subjects, a separate validation cohort of 120 different subjects was used. A later analysis re-analyzed previously published TCR beta repertoires from roughly 600 donors and added high-resolution HLA genotyping to study TCR occurrence patterns. The study was designed to test whether signatures of past pathogen exposure could be identified by cataloging public T cell receptors. Four to six DR-DQ haplotypes were handled as single units for association and clustering, since linkage in the cohort was strong. Using immunosequencing, the study profiled T cell repertoires from around 670 subjects and related those repertoires to cytomegalovirus serostatus. Donor age, sex, ethnicity and CMV serostatus were collected together with the repertoire data. Across roughly 420 genotyped donors of the cohort, an average of about 240,000 unique TCR beta nucleotide sequences per donor were sequenced, and roughly 20% of those sequences were non-productive. In a later genetic analysis, genome-wide SNP genotypes for about three fifths of the roughly 670 donors were used, and that subset was treated as a discovery cohort. All discovery cohort repertoires had been generated on a single sequencing platform. To predict cytomegalovirus infection status, the study combined high-throughput TCR immunosequencing, statistical association of individual TCRs with disease status, and machine learning. HLA typing included class I and class II loci at four-digit resolution. An earlier analysis of roughly 580 of the donors used high-throughput TCR beta sequencing to judge whether each TCR beta V gene segment behaved as functional or pseudogenic. Of the 300 to 400 genotyped donors, 81% fell in the genetic ancestry cluster associated with self-reported Caucasian donors. Approximately 310 gigabases of sequencing data and roughly 81 million unique TCR sequences made up an early release that covered approximately 650 HLA-typed donors. General conclusions and limits of the study: The study listed over 150 TCR beta chains as associated with cytomegalovirus. In an earlier analysis of about 600 of the donors, most TCR beta V segments appeared in productive rearrangements about 90% or about 30% of the time, broadly matching IMGT annotations. Because counts were too low, about 17 rarely observed V segments, including chromosome 9 orphons, were excluded from the earlier analysis of about 500 of the donors. In this cohort, only TCR beta chains were sequenced, and detectable features were limited by the absence of alpha or paired-chain data. Most CMV-associated TCR beta chains appeared to be HLA-restricted in a later analysis, and the HLA associations seemed to be driven largely by CMV exposure. In a later genetic analysis, fewer N-insertions in productive TCRs were reported among donors in an Asian-associated ancestry cluster than the 666-donor mean. The 87-base-pair reads could not distinguish some IMGT-functional V segments, including TRBV6-2 and TRBV6-3, so those segments were excluded. Most TCR sequences were observed very rarely across donors, whereas some public TCRs were present in many individuals. A later analysis associated about 17,000 TCR beta sequences with specific HLA alleles at a false discovery rate of 0.05. In a later analysis, the rate of TCR association differed among HLA loci, with DRB1 alleles having the most associated TCRs and HLA-C alleles having the fewest. A few of the identified cytomegalovirus-associated TCR beta chains were confirmed in vitro to be specific for cytomegalovirus antigens. A later genetic analysis associated a missense DCLRE1C variant with V-gene and J-gene trimming of TCR beta chains, and an independent cohort replicated the association. A further reported finding was that TCR beta sequences accurately predicted the HLA-A and HLA-B alleles for most subjects in the first cohort. It was suggested by the authors that the approach could potentially be generalized to other disease states and immunological phenotypes. In a later analysis, several top co-occurrence clusters were reported to appear linked to parvovirus B19, influenza, CMV and Epstein-Barr virus. Cytomegalovirus status was reported to be diagnosed by the classifier with high specificity and sensitivity in both the original and validation cohorts. Assigning TCR associations to individual alleles was difficult when HLA alleles, especially DR and DQ, strongly co-occurred. For the cohort, immune exposure information was limited to CMV serostatus. Because some donors lacked HLA typing at each locus, the association tests relied only on the typed subset. The presence/absence analyses assumed that sequencing depth was roughly uniform across donors, and that assumption may not be true. Correlated functional status among segregating V segments might reflect linkage disequilibrium, but an unknown experimental factor could not be ruled out. A later analysis found that HLA-associated TCR beta chains were more clonally expanded and had lower generation probabilities than equally common non-associated chains. A cluster of highly shared sequence variants was judged likely to represent a technical artifact of the sequencing pipeline.

The library was made by the immunoSEQ multiplex PCR assay. For the multiplex PCR, a mixture combining 60 forward primers for TCR Vbeta segments and 13 reverse primers for TCR Jbeta segments was used. A multiplex PCR assay on genomic DNA amplified the CDR3 region of rearranged TCR beta genes. Amplified TCR beta libraries were sequenced as 87-base-pair reads on the Illumina HiSeq System. The original pipeline was this. Across the 700 or so repertoires, a later analysis counted roughly 77 million unique TCR beta chains, around 11 million of which were shared by at least two donors. Raw reads were error-corrected and collapsed into unique sequences with a nearest-neighbor algorithm that merged closely related sequences to remove PCR and sequencing errors. V, D and J gene segments were assigned by aligning CDR3 sequences to IMGT reference sequences. For a sequence to be retained, at least a six-nucleotide match to both a V gene segment and a J gene segment was required. Rearrangements were classified as productive when the CDR3 lacked stop codons and remained in frame with V and J, and all other rearrangements were classified as non-productive. CDR3 was defined by IMGT convention, running from the second conserved V-encoded cysteine to the conserved J-encoded phenylalanine. Sequences without an unambiguous match to a single V gene segment were excluded from the earlier analysis of several hundred of the donors. An earlier analysis of about 590 of the donors classified V segments as functional when productive rearrangements were above 56.7% and as segregating when the standard deviation between donors was above 5%. A statistical classification framework was built to diagnose cytomegalovirus status from the catalog of TCR beta chain sequences. In a later analysis, V and J genes were assigned by comparing TCR nucleotide sequences against IMGT/GENE-DB human TR gene sequences. Using the TCRdist pipeline, a later analysis assigned CDR3 sequences along with most-parsimonious VDJ recombination scenarios. In a later analysis, each TCR beta chain was defined by its CDR3 amino acid sequence together with its V-gene family, and reads without a unique V-gene family were excluded. In a later analysis, 500 to 700 highly shared, low-generation-probability nucleotide sequences were removed to address suspected cross-contamination and a sequencing artifact. In a later analysis, a clonal expansion index was calculated for each public chain from normalized within-repertoire ranks of inferred template counts. In a later analysis, generation probabilities were computed using a VDJ recombination model fitted to out-of-frame rearrangements, and the results were checked against IGoR. A later analysis scored TCR-TCR, TCR-HLA and TCR-CMV co-occurrence with hypergeometric tests, applying a repertoire-size bias correction to TCR pairs. In a later analysis, false discovery rates were estimated by permuting HLA or CMV assignments 20 times. In a later analysis, co-occurring TCRs were grouped using DBSCAN, with TCRdist sequence similarity added in when clustering inside HLA-allele-positive subsets. Co-occurrence clustering excluded repertoires with fewer than 30,000 or more than 120,000 public chains, plus five with anomalous nucleotide sharing. TCRdb limited this immuneACCESS table to in-frame rearrangements with V and J called. A share of clones is missing; checked studies link under half to unresolved V genes, and the rest is unexplained. V and J calls and clone size follow that table, whereas D and trimming were derived from the DNA. This sample lists hundreds of thousands of clones; around 90% were detected once. The top ten constitute roughly 2.3% of the sample.

CDR3 length: 14 amino acids, cysteine to phenylalanine. This entry keeps only the CDR3 DNA: 42 bases, framed from base 1. The CDR1 and CDR2 encoded by the germline V gene (reference sequence) are SEHNR and FQNEAQ. V loses 7 bases of germline sequence and J loses 0 bases, and the interval between the two ends is 12 bases. The cohort consisted of more than 650 healthy bone marrow donors. Cohort members were all nominally healthy when sampled, although unrecorded immune exposures were likely present. The donor was CMV seronegative and was included in the group of a few hundred seronegative cohort members. Every donor gave a peripheral blood sample, and the peripheral blood mononuclear cells from that sample were used for TCR beta sequencing. Genomic DNA extraction from the blood cell samples was performed with the Qiagen DNeasy Blood Extraction Kit.

The clonotype originates from a young woman in good health and CMV-seronegative. The chain uses TRBV7-9 and TRBJ1-2, and TRBD1 may be the D gene, going by 6 matching bases. The sample consisted of PBMCs. The CDR3 region reads CASTRDTPNYGYTF. The DNA sequence reads TGTGCCAGCACCCGGGACACCCCTAACTATGGCTACACCTTC.